Listed below are T cell receptor beta chains from one sample, sequenced in a study of T cells in Graves' hyperthyroidism and ophthalmopathy. TCRdb reanalysed the multiplex PCR reads using MiXCR and keeps one entry per CDR3 protein. The sample records 300,000 to 400,000 distinct CDR3 sequences, roughly 14% being singletons. Sequencing input: blood. The receptors derive from a woman in her sixties with Graves' hyperthyroidism. Each CDR3 is given with its conserved first and last residue. The D gene is left open where the match is weak. Clone size is shown for a subset of rows, as once, few, many or a class of expanded clone.

clone size	V gene	D gene	J gene	CDR3 DNA	CDR3 protein
many	TRBV5-1	-	TRBJ1-1	TGCGCCAGCAGTGTCTCGGCCCCGAACACTGAAGCTTTCTTT	CASSVSAPNTEAFF
-	TRBV4-1	TRBD1	TRBJ1-5	TGCGCCAGCAGCCAAGTCCTACAGGGGGCGAGGCAGCCCCAGCATTTT	CASSQVLQGARQPQHF
-	TRBV20-1	TRBD2	TRBJ2-5	TGCAGTGCTAGTCCCATACTAGCGGGAGGAGAGACCCAGTACTTC	CSASPILAGGETQYF
many	TRBV28	-	TRBJ1-4	TGTGCCAGTGACGGACGGGGGGGAAAACTGTTTTTT	CASDGRGGKLFF
many	TRBV12-3/TRBV12-4	-	TRBJ1-1	TGTGCCAGCAGTTCAATACCCACCTCTTCCAGGGCGAACACTGAAGCTTTCTTT	CASSSIPTSSRANTEAFF
few	TRBV30	-	TRBJ2-7	TGTGCCTGGAGTCCTAGCGACTCCTACGAGCAGTACTTC	CAWSPSDSYEQYF
many	TRBV11-2	TRBD2	TRBJ2-7	TGTGCCAGCAGCGCAACGGGGGGGTCCTACGAGCAGTACTTC	CASSATGGSYEQYF
-	TRBV5-1	TRBD1	TRBJ2-1	TGCGCCAGCAGCTTGGGAGGGACAGGTTACAATGAGCAGTTCTTC	CASSLGGTGYNEQFF
many	TRBV28	TRBD1	TRBJ1-2	TGTGCCAGCAGCCAACCAGGGGGCTCAAACTATGGCTACACCTTC	CASSQPGGSNYGYTF
many	TRBV5-1	TRBD2	TRBJ2-5	TGCGCCAGCAGCTCGAGACTAGCGCTCCCACCGGAGACCCAGTACTTC	CASSSRLALPPETQYF
-	TRBV12-3/TRBV12-4	-	TRBJ2-2	TGTGCCAGCAGGCGGGACATAAACACCGGGGAGCTGTTTTTT	CASRRDINTGELFF
few	TRBV7-9	-	TRBJ2-6	TGTGCCAGCAGCTTAGGTCGGTCGTCTGGGGCCAACGTCCTGACTTTC	CASSLGRSSGANVLTF
many	TRBV10-1	-	TRBJ2-7	TGCGCCAGCAGTGAGGCGGGAAGCCCCTACGAGCAGTACTTC	CASSEAGSPYEQYF
many	TRBV19	TRBD2	TRBJ2-2	TGTGCCAGTAGTGTGTCCAGCGGGACCGTGCGTTCCGGGGAGCTGTTTTTT	CASSVSSGTVRSGELFF
few	TRBV5-1	TRBD2	TRBJ2-3	TGCGCCAGCAGCTTGTCCGGGAGGGCCTCCACAGATACGCAGTATTTT	CASSLSGRASTDTQYF
many	TRBV6-1	TRBD1	TRBJ2-5	TGTGCCAGCAATGGCCCGTCACAGGGGAAGCAGGAGACCCAGTACTTC	CASNGPSQGKQETQYF
few	TRBV5-4	-	TRBJ2-5	TGTGCCAGCAGCAGGACACGGGTGGAGACCCAGTACTTC	CASSRTRVETQYF
few	TRBV12-3/TRBV12-4	TRBD2	TRBJ2-3	TGTGCCAGCAGTTTAGGGAGGGTGCGACTAGCGGAGGAAACAGATACGCAGTATTTT	CASSLGRVRLAEETDTQYF
-	TRBV19	-	TRBJ1-5	TGTGCCAGTAGTGGACCTGTTCTCAATCAGCCCCAGCATTTT	CASSGPVLNQPQHF
-	TRBV10-3	TRBD1	TRBJ2-2	TGTGCCACCCGGGACAGTTCTGGCGGGGAGCTGTTTTTT	CATRDSSGGELFF
many	TRBV30	-	TRBJ1-1	TGTGCCTGGAGTGGTCAGGGTTCGGCTGAAGCTTTCTTT	CAWSGQGSAEAFF
many	TRBV5-1	TRBD1	TRBJ2-7	TGCGCCAGCAGCTCTGGACAGGGTTGGCAAGCCTACGAGCAGTACTTC	CASSSGQGWQAYEQYF
-	TRBV9	-	TRBJ2-3	TGTGCCAGCAGCCCCAGACTGGGAGATACGCAGTATTTT	CASSPRLGDTQYF